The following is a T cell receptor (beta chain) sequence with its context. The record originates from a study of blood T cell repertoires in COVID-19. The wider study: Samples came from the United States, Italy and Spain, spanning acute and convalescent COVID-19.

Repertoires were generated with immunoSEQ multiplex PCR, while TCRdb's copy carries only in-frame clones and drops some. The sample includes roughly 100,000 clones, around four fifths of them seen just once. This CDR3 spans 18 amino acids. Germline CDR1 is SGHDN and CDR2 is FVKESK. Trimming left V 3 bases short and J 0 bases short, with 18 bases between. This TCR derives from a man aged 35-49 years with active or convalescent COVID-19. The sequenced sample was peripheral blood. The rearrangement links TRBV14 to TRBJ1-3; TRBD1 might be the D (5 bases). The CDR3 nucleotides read TGTGCCAGCAGCCACGATCCAGGGAACTGGGGCTCTGGAAACACCATATATTTT. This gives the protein CASSHDPGNWGSGNTIYF.